This T cell receptor beta chain was identified in a study of shared clonotypes between healthy human individuals. Method: immunoSEQ multiplex PCR; TCRdb's copy keeps in-frame clones and lacks some. The data contain under 1,900,000 clones, about 98.5% of them seen just once; the ten biggest clones take up roughly 0.35%. This CDR3 has 15 amino acids. V was pared by 0 bases and J by 5 bases, with 13 bases between. CDR1 and CDR2 from the germline V gene are LNHDA and SQIVND (reference sequence). The sample was naive CD4+ T cells sorted from blood. The subset here: CD45RA+ positively selected. The J gene is TRBJ1-2, the V gene TRBV19; tentative D call: TRBD1 (5 bases). The sequence came from a man under 40 in good health. In DNA form, the CDR3 reads TGTGCCAGTAGTATAGATATGGGGACTCCGTATGGCTACACCTTC. This codes for CASSIDMGTPYGYTF.